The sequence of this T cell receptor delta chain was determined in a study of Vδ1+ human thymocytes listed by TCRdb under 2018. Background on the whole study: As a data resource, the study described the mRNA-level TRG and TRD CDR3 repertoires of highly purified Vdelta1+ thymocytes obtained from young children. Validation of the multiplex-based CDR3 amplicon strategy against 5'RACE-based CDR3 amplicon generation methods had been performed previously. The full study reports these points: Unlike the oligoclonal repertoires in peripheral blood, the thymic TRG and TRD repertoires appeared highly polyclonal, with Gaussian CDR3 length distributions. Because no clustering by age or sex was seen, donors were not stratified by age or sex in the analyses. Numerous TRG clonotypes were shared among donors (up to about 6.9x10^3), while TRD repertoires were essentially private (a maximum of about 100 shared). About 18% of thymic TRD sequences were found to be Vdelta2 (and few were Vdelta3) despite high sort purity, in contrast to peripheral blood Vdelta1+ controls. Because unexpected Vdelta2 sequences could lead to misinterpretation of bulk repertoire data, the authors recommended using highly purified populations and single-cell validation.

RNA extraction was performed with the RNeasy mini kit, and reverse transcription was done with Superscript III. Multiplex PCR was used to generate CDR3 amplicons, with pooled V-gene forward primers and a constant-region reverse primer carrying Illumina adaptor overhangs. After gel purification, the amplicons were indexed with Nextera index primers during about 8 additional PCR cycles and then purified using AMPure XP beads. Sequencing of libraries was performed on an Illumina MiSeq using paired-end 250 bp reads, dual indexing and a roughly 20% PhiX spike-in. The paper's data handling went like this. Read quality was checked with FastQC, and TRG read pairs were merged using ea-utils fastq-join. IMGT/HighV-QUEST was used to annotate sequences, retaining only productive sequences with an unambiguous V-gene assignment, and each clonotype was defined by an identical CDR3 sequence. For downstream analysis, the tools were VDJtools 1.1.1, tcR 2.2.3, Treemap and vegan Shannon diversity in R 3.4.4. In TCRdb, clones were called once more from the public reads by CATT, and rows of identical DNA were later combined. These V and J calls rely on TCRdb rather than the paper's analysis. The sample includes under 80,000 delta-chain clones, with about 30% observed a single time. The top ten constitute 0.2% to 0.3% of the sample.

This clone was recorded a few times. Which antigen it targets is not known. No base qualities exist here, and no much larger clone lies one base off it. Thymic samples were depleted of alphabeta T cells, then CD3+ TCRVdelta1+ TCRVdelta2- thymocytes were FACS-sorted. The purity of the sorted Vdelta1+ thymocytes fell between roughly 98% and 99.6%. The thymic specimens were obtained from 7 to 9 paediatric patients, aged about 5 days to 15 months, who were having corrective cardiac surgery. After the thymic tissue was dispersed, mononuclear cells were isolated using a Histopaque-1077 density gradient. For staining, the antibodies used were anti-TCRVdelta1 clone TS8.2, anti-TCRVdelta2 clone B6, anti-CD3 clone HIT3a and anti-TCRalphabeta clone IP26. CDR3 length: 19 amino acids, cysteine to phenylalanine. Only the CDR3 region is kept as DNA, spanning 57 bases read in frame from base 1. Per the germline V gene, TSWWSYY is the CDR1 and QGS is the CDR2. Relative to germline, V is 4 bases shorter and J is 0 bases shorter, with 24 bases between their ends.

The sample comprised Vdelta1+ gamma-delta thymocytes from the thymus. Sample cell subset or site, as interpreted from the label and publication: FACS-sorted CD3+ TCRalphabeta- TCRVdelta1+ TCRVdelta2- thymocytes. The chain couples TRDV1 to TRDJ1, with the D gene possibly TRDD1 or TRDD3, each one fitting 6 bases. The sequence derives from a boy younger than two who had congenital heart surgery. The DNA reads TGTGCTCTTGGGGGGAAATACGTGGGGGGGCCTCCGTACACCGATAAACTCATCTTT. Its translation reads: CALGGKYVGGPPYTDKLIF.